The sequence of this T cell receptor beta chain was determined in a study of blood T cells in healthy people across ages. There are 15 residues in the CDR3. CDR1 and CDR2 from the germline V gene are DFQATT and SNEGSKA (reference sequence). J gave up 3 bases and V 6 bases, and 9 bases lay outside the gene matches. Through a sample-barcoded 5' primer and a J-beta primer mix, a second PCR was run for roughly 6 to 11 cycles. TCRdb processed the 5' RACE reads anew with MiXCR; each CDR3 protein has one entry. This table holds 850,000 to 1,000,000 distinct CDR3 sequences, roughly 48% found once. This clonotype was observed a few times.

Sequencing input: blood. The TCR comes from a man younger than 45 in good health. The rearrangement joins TRBV20-1 to TRBJ1-4; 8 bases match TRBD1. CDR3 amino acids: CSAVPTGGSNEKLFF. Written as DNA, the CDR3 is TGCAGTGCCGTTCCTACAGGGGGATCTAATGAAAAACTGTTTTTT.